The T cell receptor (beta chain) under discussion was sequenced for a study of identical twins. This clonotype has at least ten counts. Germline values: CDR1 DFQATT, CDR2 SNEGSKA (reference sequence). J lost 3 bases, V lost 3 bases, and 8 bases had no gene match. The CDR3 covers 15 residues. Using its own MiXCR run on the 5' RACE reads, TCRdb lists one record per CDR3 protein. The data show 700,000 or so distinct CDR3 sequences, around 8.3% seen once. The data were also submitted as part of a second study, on yellow fever vaccine responses in identical twins.

This receptor was taken from a young woman in good health. The material sequenced was PBMCs. The rearrangement links TRBV20-1 to TRBJ1-5; TRBD1 matches at 7 bases. The CDR3 nucleotides are TGCAGTGCTAGGATCAGGACAGGCTTCAATCAGCCCCAGCATTTT. Its protein product is CSARIRTGFNQPQHF.